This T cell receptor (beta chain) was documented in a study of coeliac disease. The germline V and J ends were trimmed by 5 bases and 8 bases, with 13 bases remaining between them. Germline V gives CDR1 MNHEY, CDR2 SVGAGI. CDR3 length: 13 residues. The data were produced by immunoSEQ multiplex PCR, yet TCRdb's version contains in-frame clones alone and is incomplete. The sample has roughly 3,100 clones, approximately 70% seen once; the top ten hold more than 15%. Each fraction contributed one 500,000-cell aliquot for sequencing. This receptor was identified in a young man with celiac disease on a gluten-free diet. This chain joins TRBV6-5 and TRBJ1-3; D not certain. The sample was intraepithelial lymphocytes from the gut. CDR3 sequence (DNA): TGTGCCAGCAGTGTTACGATGAGAGACACCATATATTTT. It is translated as CASSVTMRDTIYF.